The entry that follows covers one TCR beta chain sequence. This entry is derived from a study of blood T cell repertoires in COVID-19. Original processing methods: Estimation of nucleated cell counts relied on the amplification of reference gene primers. Libraries were prepared by immunoSEQ multiplex PCR; TCRdb keeps only in-frame clonotypes and omits some of them. V and J calls plus clone size are reproduced from that table; the DNA served to infer D and trimming. The sample yields 150,000 to 200,000 clones, 90% seen once. Germline V lookup: CDR1 SQVTM, CDR2 ANQGSEA. This CDR3 region has 13 residues. Between the trimmed V and J ends, which lost 6 bases and 4 bases, there was a span of 15 bases.

The chain joins TRBV29-1 to TRBJ1-2, with D perhaps TRBD1 (5 bases). This TCR was recovered from a man in his 60s with active or convalescent COVID-19. Sequencing was carried out using peripheral blood. CDR3 in amino acids: CSVRLTASYGYTF. CDR3 DNA: TGCAGCGTGCGTCTGACAGCTTCCTATGGCTACACCTTC.